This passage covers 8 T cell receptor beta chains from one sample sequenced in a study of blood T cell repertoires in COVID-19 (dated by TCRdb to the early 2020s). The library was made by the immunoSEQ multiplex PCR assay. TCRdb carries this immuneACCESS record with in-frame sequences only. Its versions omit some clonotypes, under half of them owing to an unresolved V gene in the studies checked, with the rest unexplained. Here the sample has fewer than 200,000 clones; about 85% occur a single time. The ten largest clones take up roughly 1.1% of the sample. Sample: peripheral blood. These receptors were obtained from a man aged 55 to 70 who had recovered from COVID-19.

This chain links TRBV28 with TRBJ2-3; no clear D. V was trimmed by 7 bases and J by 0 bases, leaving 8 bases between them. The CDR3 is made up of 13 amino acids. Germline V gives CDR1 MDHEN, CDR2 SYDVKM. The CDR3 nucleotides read TGTGCCAGCATCCGCAGGAGCACAGATACGCAGTATTTT. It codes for CASIRRSTDTQYF.

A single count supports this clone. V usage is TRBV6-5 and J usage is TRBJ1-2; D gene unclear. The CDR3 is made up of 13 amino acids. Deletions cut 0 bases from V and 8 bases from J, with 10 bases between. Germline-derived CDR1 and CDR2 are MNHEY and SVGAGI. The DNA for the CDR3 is TGTGCCAGCAGTTACTCTACGCGGTCAGGCTACACCTTC. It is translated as CASSYSTRSGYTF.

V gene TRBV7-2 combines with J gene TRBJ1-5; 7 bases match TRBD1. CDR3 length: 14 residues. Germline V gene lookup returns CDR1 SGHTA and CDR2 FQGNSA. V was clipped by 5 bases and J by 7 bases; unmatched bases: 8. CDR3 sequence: CASSAGQEVQPQHF. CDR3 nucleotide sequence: TGTGCCAGCAGCGCCGGACAGGAGGTACAGCCCCAGCATTTT.

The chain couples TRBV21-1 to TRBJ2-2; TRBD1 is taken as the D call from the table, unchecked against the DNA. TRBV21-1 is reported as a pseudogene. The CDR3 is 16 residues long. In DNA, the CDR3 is TGTGCCAGCAGGGGGAGAACAGGGGGCGGCACCGGGGAGCTGTTTTTT. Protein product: CASRGRTGGGTGELFF.

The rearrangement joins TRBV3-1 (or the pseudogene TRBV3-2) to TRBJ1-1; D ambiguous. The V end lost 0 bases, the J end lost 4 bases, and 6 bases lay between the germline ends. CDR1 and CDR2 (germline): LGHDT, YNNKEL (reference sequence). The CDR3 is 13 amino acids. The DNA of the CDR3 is TGTGCCAGCAGCCAAGATGGTAGCACTGAAGCTTTCTTT. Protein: CASSQDGSTEAFF.

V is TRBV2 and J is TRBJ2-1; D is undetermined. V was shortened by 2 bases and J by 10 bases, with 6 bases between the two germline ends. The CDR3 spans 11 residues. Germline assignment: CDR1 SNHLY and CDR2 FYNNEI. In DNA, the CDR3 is TGTGCCAGCAGTGAAAAGCTGGAGCAGTTCTTC. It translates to CASSEKLEQFF. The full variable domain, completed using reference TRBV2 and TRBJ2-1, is EPEVTQTPSHQVTQMGQEVILRCVPISNHLYFYWYRQILGQKVEFLVSFYNNEISEKSEIFDDQFSVERPDGSNFTLKIRSTKLEDSAMYFCASSEKLEQFFGPGTRLTVL.

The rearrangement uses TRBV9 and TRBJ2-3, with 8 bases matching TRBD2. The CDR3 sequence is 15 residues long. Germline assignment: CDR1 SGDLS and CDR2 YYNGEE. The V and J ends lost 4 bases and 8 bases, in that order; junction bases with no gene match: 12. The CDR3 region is CASSPTAGGEGTQYF. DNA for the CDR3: TGTGCCAGCAGCCCTACGGCGGGGGGAGAAGGTACGCAGTATTTT.

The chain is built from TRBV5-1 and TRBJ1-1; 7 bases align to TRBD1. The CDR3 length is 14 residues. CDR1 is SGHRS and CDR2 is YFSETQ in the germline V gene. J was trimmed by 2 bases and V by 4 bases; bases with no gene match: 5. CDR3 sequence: CASSTRTGNTEAFF. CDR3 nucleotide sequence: TGCGCCAGCAGCACCCGGACAGGAAACACTGAAGCTTTCTTT. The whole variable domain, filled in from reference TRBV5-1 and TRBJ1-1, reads KAGVTQTPRYLIKTRGQQVTLSCSPISGHRSVSWYQQTPGQGLQFLFEYFSETQRNKGNFPGRFSGRQFSNSRSEMNVSTLELGDSALYLCASSTRTGNTEAFFGQGTRLTVV.